This T cell receptor beta chain was recovered during a study of blood T cell repertoires in COVID-19. TCRdb's table, derived via immunoSEQ multiplex PCR, lists solely in-frame clones and lacks some. The table includes around 64,000 clones, under 90% detected once. Trimming left V 3 bases short and J 4 bases short, with 6 bases between. There are 13 residues in the CDR3. This clone was observed once. This chain joins TRBV12-3 or TRBV12-4 and TRBJ2-2, with a possible D match to TRBD1 (5 bases). The sample consisted of peripheral blood. The origin of this receptor is a man aged 50-59 years with active COVID-19. In nucleotides, the CDR3 is TGTGCCAGCAGTTTGGGGCCCACCGGGGAGCTGTTTTTT. Translated: CASSLGPTGELFF.